These T cell receptor beta chains were read from a single sample in a study of control samples from healthy donors and cancer patients. Sequenced by immunoSEQ multiplex PCR; TCRdb stores in-frame clones only, minus some. The sample lists about 35,000 clones; around 86% were seen once. Specimen: PBMCs. The receptors stem from a woman aged 35 to 49 with lung cancer. CDR3s include the opening cysteine and the closing phenylalanine or tryptophan. D genes are given only for firm matches. Rows give clone size only sometimes, using once, few, many, or a class for an expanded clone.

clone_size: NA; v_call: TRBV18; d_call: NA; j_call: TRBJ1-1; cdr3_nt: TGTGCCAGCTCACGGAGGGTCGGGGGCACTGAAGCTTTCTTT; cdr3_aa: CASSRRVGGTEAFF
clone_size: NA; v_call: TRBV6-2/TRBV6-3; d_call: TRBD1; j_call: TRBJ1-6; cdr3_nt: TGTGCCAGCAGTCCATGGGACAGGGGTGTTCAGTCCTATAATTCACCCCTCCACTTT; cdr3_aa: CASSPWDRGVQSYNSPLHF
clone_size: NA; v_call: TRBV7-2; d_call: NA; j_call: TRBJ1-5; cdr3_nt: TGTGCCAGCAGCTTAGTCTCCGCGGGCGACCCCCAGCATTTT; cdr3_aa: CASSLVSAGDPQHF
clone_size: NA; v_call: TRBV5-6; d_call: NA; j_call: TRBJ2-5; cdr3_nt: TGTGCCAGCAGCTTGGGTACAGGTCAAGAGACCCAGTACTTC; cdr3_aa: CASSLGTGQETQYF
clone_size: NA; v_call: TRBV15; d_call: NA; j_call: TRBJ1-1; cdr3_nt: TGTGCCACCACCATATTCGGTATGAACACTGAAGCTTTCTTT; cdr3_aa: CATTIFGMNTEAFF
clone_size: NA; v_call: TRBV7-9; d_call: NA; j_call: TRBJ1-2; cdr3_nt: TGTGCCAGCAGCCCCACTACAGTAAACTATGGCTACACCTTC; cdr3_aa: CASSPTTVNYGYTF
clone_size: NA; v_call: TRBV5-1; d_call: NA; j_call: TRBJ1-1; cdr3_nt: TGCGCCAGCAGCTTGAGCGGGTCGACCACTGAAGCTTTCTTT; cdr3_aa: CASSLSGSTTEAFF
clone_size: NA; v_call: TRBV7-9; d_call: TRBD2; j_call: TRBJ2-2; cdr3_nt: TGTGCCAGCAGCTTCGAGCGGGGGGACACCGGGGAGCTGTTTTTT; cdr3_aa: CASSFERGDTGELFF
clone_size: NA; v_call: TRBV28; d_call: TRBD2; j_call: TRBJ2-7; cdr3_nt: TGTGCCAGCAGTGCCCCGGGGGGGCTTAACGAGCAGTACTTC; cdr3_aa: CASSAPGGLNEQYF
clone_size: once; v_call: TRBV29-1; d_call: NA; j_call: TRBJ2-7; cdr3_nt: TGCAGCGTGTACGCCGGGACTGCCACCTACGAGCAGTACTTC; cdr3_aa: CSVYAGTATYEQYF
clone_size: NA; v_call: TRBV7-9; d_call: NA; j_call: TRBJ1-4; cdr3_nt: TGTGCCAGCAGCTTAGCGGGGATTTCTCTCGGAGAAAAACTGTTTTTT; cdr3_aa: CASSLAGISLGEKLFF
clone_size: NA; v_call: TRBV4-3; d_call: NA; j_call: TRBJ2-7; cdr3_nt: TGCGCCAGCAGCCAAGCCGGGCTAGCCGGAGACGAGCAGTACTTC; cdr3_aa: CASSQAGLAGDEQYF
clone_size: NA; v_call: TRBV19; d_call: NA; j_call: TRBJ2-5; cdr3_nt: TGTGCCAGTAGTATAGAAGGACGAGAAGAGACCCAGTACTTC; cdr3_aa: CASSIEGREETQYF
clone_size: NA; v_call: TRBV24-1; d_call: TRBD2; j_call: TRBJ2-3; cdr3_nt: TGTGCCACCAGTGATTTCGGTCCTAGCGGGGCCGATACGCAGTATTTT; cdr3_aa: CATSDFGPSGADTQYF
clone_size: NA; v_call: TRBV7-9; d_call: TRBD1; j_call: TRBJ2-7; cdr3_nt: TGTGCCAGCAGCTTAGCCACAGGGGGGCTTGGGAATTTTTACGAGCAGTACTTC; cdr3_aa: CASSLATGGLGNFYEQYF
clone_size: NA; v_call: TRBV7-2; d_call: NA; j_call: TRBJ2-3; cdr3_nt: TGTGCCAGCAGCTTAGTAGGGGAGACAGGAGATACGCAGTATTTT; cdr3_aa: CASSLVGETGDTQYF
clone_size: once; v_call: TRBV7-2; d_call: TRBD1; j_call: TRBJ1-2; cdr3_nt: TGTGCCAGCAGCCCGACAGGGGGGTACTATGGCTACACCTTC; cdr3_aa: CASSPTGGYYGYTF
clone_size: NA; v_call: TRBV28; d_call: NA; j_call: TRBJ2-7; cdr3_nt: TGTGCCAGCTATACGGGGGACAGTGGCGAGCAGTACTTC; cdr3_aa: CASYTGDSGEQYF
clone_size: NA; v_call: TRBV30; d_call: NA; j_call: TRBJ1-4; cdr3_nt: TGTGCCTGGAGTAGCAGTAATGAAAAACTGTTTTTT; cdr3_aa: CAWSSSNEKLFF
clone_size: NA; v_call: TRBV7-8; d_call: TRBD1; j_call: TRBJ2-1; cdr3_nt: TGTGCCAGCAGCTTAGGGACAGGGGGATCCTACAATGAGCAGTTCTTC; cdr3_aa: CASSLGTGGSYNEQFF
clone_size: NA; v_call: TRBV19; d_call: NA; j_call: TRBJ1-6; cdr3_nt: TGTGCCAGTAGACCTACAGGGCATAATTCACCCCTCCACTTT; cdr3_aa: CASRPTGHNSPLHF
clone_size: NA; v_call: TRBV7-9; d_call: NA; j_call: TRBJ1-2; cdr3_nt: TGTGCCAGCAGCTTAGGGGGGGACTTAGCTAACTATGGCTACACCTTC; cdr3_aa: CASSLGGDLANYGYTF
clone_size: once; v_call: TRBV30; d_call: NA; j_call: TRBJ1-5; cdr3_nt: TGTGCCTGGAGCAAATACAATCAGCCCCAGCATTTT; cdr3_aa: CAWSKYNQPQHF
clone_size: NA; v_call: TRBV9; d_call: NA; j_call: TRBJ2-3; cdr3_nt: TGTGCCAGCAGCGTAGAAGCGGTAACTTATACGCAGTATTTT; cdr3_aa: CASSVEAVTYTQYF
clone_size: NA; v_call: TRBV20-1; d_call: TRBD2; j_call: TRBJ2-3; cdr3_nt: TGCAGTGCTAGTGATAGCGGGGGGGCTGACGTCCCGGCAGATACGCAGTATTTT; cdr3_aa: CSASDSGGADVPADTQYF
clone_size: once; v_call: TRBV3-1/TRBV3-2; d_call: NA; j_call: TRBJ2-3; cdr3_nt: TGTGCCAGCAGCCGGGGATCTAGCACAGATACGCAGTATTTT; cdr3_aa: CASSRGSSTDTQYF
clone_size: few; v_call: TRBV9; d_call: NA; j_call: TRBJ1-2; cdr3_nt: TGTGCCAGCAGCTTAGATGGGGGAGGCTACACCTTC; cdr3_aa: CASSLDGGGYTF
clone_size: NA; v_call: TRBV3-1/TRBV3-2; d_call: NA; j_call: TRBJ1-2; cdr3_nt: TGTGCCAGCAGCCAAGACCTCCGCCCGACAGTTTTTAACTATGGCTACACCTTC; cdr3_aa: CASSQDLRPTVFNYGYTF
clone_size: NA; v_call: TRBV19; d_call: NA; j_call: TRBJ1-2; cdr3_nt: TGTGCCAGTAGTATAGATCTATTCGGGCAGGGGAAAGGCTACACCTTC; cdr3_aa: CASSIDLFGQGKGYTF
clone_size: NA; v_call: TRBV7-9; d_call: NA; j_call: TRBJ1-2; cdr3_nt: TGTGCCAGCAGCCGTGCCGAGGGGAAGGGTGGCTACACCTTC; cdr3_aa: CASSRAEGKGGYTF
clone_size: NA; v_call: TRBV5-1; d_call: NA; j_call: TRBJ2-5; cdr3_nt: TGCGCCAGCAGCTTCGGGGCGGCCCAAGAGACCCAGTACTTC; cdr3_aa: CASSFGAAQETQYF